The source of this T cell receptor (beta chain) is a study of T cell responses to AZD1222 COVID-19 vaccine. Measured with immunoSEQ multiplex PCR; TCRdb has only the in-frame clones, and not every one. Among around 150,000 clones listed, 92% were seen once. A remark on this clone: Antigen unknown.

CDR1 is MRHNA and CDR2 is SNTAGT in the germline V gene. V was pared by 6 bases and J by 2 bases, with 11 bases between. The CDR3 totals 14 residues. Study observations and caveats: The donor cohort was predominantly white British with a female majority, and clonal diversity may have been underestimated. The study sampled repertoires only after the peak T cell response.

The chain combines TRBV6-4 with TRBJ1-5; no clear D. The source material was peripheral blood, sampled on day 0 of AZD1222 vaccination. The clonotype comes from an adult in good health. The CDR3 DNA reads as TGTGCCAGCAGCCAACTAGGCGGCAATCAGCCCCAGCATTTT. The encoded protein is CASSQLGGNQPQHF.